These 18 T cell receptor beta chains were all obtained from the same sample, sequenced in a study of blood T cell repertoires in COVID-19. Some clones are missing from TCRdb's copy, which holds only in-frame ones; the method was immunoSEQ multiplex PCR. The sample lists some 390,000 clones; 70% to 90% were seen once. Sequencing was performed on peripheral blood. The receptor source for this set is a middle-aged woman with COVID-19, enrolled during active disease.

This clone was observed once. DNA for the CDR3: TGTGCCAGCAGCTTACTAGGTAGCTCTGGAAACACCATATATTTT. It yields the protein CASSLLGSSGNTIYF. This sequence joins TRBV5-6 and TRBJ1-3; D is unresolved. CDR1 is SGHDT, CDR2 YYEEEE, per germline. V lost 2 bases and J lost 0, with 9 bases in between. This CDR3 region has 15 residues.

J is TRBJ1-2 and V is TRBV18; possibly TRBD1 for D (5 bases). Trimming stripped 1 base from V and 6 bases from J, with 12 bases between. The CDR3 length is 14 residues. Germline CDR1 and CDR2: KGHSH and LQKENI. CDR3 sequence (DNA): TGTGCCAGCTCACCACGGGGCAGGGAACATGGCTACACCTTC. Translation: CASSPRGREHGYTF.

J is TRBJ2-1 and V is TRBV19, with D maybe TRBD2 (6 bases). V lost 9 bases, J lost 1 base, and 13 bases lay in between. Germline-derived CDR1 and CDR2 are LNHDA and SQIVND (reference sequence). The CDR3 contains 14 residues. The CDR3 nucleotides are TGTGCCAGCGACGCGGGGTTTTCCTACAATGAGCAGTTCTTC. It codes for CASDAGFSYNEQFF.

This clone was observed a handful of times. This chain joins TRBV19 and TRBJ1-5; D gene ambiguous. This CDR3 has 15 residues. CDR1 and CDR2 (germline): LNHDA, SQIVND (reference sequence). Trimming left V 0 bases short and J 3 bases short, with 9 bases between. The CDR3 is CASSIDPSTNQPQHF. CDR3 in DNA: TGTGCCAGTAGTATAGACCCGAGTACCAATCAGCCCCAGCATTTT.

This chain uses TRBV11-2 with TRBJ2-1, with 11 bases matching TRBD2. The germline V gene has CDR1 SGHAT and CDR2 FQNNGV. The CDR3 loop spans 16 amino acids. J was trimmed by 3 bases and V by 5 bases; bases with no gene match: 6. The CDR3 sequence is CASSALSGGGYNEQFF. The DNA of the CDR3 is TGTGCCAGCAGCGCGCTTAGCGGGGGGGGCTACAATGAGCAGTTCTTC.

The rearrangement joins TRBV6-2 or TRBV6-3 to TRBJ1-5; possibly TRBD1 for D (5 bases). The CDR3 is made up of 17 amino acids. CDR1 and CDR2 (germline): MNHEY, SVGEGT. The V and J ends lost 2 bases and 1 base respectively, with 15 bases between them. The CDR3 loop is CASSYLPSGGSNQPQHF. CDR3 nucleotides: TGTGCCAGCAGTTACCTCCCCAGTGGGGGGAGCAATCAGCCCCAGCATTTT.

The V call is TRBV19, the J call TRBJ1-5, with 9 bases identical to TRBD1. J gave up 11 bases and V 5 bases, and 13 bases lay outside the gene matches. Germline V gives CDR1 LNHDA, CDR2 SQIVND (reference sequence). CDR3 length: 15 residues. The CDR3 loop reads CASSSGTGIYLSQHF. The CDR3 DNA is TGTGCCAGTAGTTCCGGGACAGGGATTTATCTGTCCCAGCATTTT.

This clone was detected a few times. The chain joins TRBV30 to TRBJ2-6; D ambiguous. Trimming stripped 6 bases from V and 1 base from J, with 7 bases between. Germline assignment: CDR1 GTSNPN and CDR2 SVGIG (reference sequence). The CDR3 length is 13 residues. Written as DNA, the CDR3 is TGTGCCTGCCAGTTGTCTGGGGCCAACGTCCTGACTTTC. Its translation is CACQLSGANVLTF.

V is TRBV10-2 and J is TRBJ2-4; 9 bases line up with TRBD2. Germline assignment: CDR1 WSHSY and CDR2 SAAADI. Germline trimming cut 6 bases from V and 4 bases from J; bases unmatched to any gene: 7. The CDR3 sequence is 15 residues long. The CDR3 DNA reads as TGCGCCAGCAGACTACTAGCGGGCGAGAAAAACATTCAGTACTTC. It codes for CASRLLAGEKNIQYF.

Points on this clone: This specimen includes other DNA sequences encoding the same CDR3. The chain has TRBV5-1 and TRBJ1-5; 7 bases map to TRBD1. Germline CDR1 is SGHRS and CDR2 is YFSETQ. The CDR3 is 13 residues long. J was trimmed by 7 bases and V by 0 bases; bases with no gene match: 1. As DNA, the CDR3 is TGCGCCAGCAGCTTGGGACAGGGACAGCCCCAGCATTTT. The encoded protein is CASSLGQGQPQHF. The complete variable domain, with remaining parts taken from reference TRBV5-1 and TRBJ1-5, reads KAGVTQTPRYLIKTRGQQVTLSCSPISGHRSVSWYQQTPGQGLQFLFEYFSETQRNKGNFPGRFSGRQFSNSRSEMNVSTLELGDSALYLCASSLGQGQPQHFGDGTRLSIL.

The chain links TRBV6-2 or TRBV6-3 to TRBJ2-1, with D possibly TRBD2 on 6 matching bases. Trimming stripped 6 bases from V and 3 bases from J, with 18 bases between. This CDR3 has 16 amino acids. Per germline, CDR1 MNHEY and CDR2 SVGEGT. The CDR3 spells CASSSPAGPRYNEQFF. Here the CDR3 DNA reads TGTGCCAGCAGCTCTCCGGCGGGACCTCGCTACAATGAGCAGTTCTTC.

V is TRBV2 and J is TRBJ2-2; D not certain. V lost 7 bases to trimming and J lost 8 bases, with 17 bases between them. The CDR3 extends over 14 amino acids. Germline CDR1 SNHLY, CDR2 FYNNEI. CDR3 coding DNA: TGTGCCAGCACGCCCGAGTCGGTAGAAGGGGAGCTGTTTTTT. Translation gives CASTPESVEGELFF.

DNA for the CDR3: TGTGCCAGCACCCCGGGACAGGGGTTTGAAAAACTGTTTTTT. This sequence encodes CASTPGQGFEKLFF. The chain carries TRBV5-8 and TRBJ1-4, with TRBD1 matching over 10 bases. CDR3 length: 14 amino acids. Per the germline V gene, CDR1 is SGHTS and CDR2 is YDEGEE. V shed 6 bases and J 7 bases; nucleotides not matched to a gene: 6.

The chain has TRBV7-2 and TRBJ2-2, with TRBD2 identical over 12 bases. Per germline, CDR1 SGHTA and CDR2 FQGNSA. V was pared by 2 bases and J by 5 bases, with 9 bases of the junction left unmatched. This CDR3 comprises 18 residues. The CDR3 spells CASSLQLTSGSWTGELFF. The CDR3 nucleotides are TGTGCCAGCAGCTTACAATTGACTAGCGGGAGCTGGACCGGGGAGCTGTTTTTT.

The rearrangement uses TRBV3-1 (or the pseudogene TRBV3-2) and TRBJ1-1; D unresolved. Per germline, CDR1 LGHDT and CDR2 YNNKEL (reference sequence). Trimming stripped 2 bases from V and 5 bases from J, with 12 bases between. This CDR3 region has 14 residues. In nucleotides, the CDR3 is TGTGCCAGCAGCCAAAGAGGTATCTCGACTGAAGCTTTCTTT. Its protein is CASSQRGISTEAFF.

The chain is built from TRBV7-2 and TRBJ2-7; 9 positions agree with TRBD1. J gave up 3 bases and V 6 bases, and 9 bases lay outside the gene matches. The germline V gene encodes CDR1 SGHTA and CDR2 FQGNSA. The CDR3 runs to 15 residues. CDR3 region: CASSNGGTGNYEQYF. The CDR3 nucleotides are TGTGCCAGCAGTAATGGAGGGACAGGGAACTACGAGCAGTACTTC.

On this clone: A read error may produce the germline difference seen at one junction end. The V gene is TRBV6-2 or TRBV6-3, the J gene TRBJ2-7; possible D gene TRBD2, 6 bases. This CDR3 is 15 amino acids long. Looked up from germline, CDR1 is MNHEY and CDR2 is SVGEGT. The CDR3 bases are TGTGTCAGCAGTTACGGAATGGAGGGCTTCTACGAGCAGTACTTC. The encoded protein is CVSSYGMEGFYEQYF.

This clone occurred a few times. CDR3 region: CASGSGTGNTGELFF. DNA for the CDR3: TGCGCCAGCGGGTCAGGGACAGGGAACACCGGGGAGCTGTTTTTT. The V call is TRBV5-1, the J call TRBJ2-2; 8 nucleotides match TRBD1. This CDR3 contains 15 residues. J lost 1 base, V lost 7 bases, and 6 bases had no gene match. The germline V gene encodes CDR1 SGHRS and CDR2 YFSETQ.